The T cell receptor (beta chain) described here comes from a study of blood T cells in healthy people across ages. Through a sample-barcoded 5' primer and a J-beta primer mix, a second PCR was run for roughly 6 to 12 cycles. Via MiXCR, TCRdb re-called the 5' RACE reads, giving one row per CDR3 protein. The repertoire has 1.5 million to 2 million distinct CDR3 sequences, roughly 52% of them found once; the top ten carry over 2%. As for this clonotype: A much larger clonotype is one base distant, so this may be a read error.

The CDR3 extends over 12 amino acids. Germline loops: CDR1 SGHTA, CDR2 FQGNSA. Trimming removed 5 bases at V and 11 bases at J, with 15 bases between. The gene calls are TRBV7-2 and TRBJ2-5; D perhaps matches TRBD2 (5 bases). Sequenced sample: blood. This TCR came from a woman aged 40 to 50 in good health. In nucleotides, the CDR3 is TGTGCCAGCAGCCCACGGGGTCGAGGGCAGTACTTC. Protein product: CASSPRGRGQYF.